Listed below are T cell receptor beta chains from one sample, sequenced in a study of T cell repertoires in cytomegalovirus infection. Each CDR3 protein gets one entry after TCRdb re-called the reads with MiXCR. The table lists 200,000 to 300,000 distinct CDR3 sequences, roughly an eighth of them singletons. The sample taken for sequencing was PBMCs. The source of these receptors is a human donor in good health (CMV status not recorded). Some clones in this sample may be carry-over from other donors' samples. Each CDR3 is given with its conserved first and last residue. The order of the fields is CDR3 protein, V gene, clone size, J gene, CDR3 length. Rows give clone size only sometimes, using once, few, many, or a class for an expanded clone.

CDR3aa: CASSSGYGYEQYF
v_gene: TRBV7-3
abundance: many
j_gene: TRBJ2-7
len: 13

CDR3aa: CASSQDLFRGGIYNEQFF
v_gene: TRBV14
abundance: .
j_gene: TRBJ2-1
len: 18

CDR3aa: CASRGGRGHEKLFF
v_gene: TRBV12-3/TRBV12-4
abundance: .
j_gene: TRBJ1-4
len: 14

CDR3aa: CASSFDLADRYNEQFF
v_gene: TRBV5-4
abundance: .
j_gene: TRBJ2-1
len: 16

CDR3aa: CASSLDPTWDKPQHF
v_gene: TRBV5-1
abundance: many
j_gene: TRBJ1-5
len: 15

CDR3aa: CASSQEGRPEQFF
v_gene: TRBV4-1
abundance: .
j_gene: TRBJ2-1
len: 13

CDR3aa: CASSPHGVQEVYGYTF
v_gene: TRBV11-2
abundance: few
j_gene: TRBJ1-2
len: 16

CDR3aa: CASSLTGATQPQHF
v_gene: TRBV12-3/TRBV12-4
abundance: .
j_gene: TRBJ1-5
len: 14

CDR3aa: CASSFEVQETQYF
v_gene: TRBV28
abundance: many
j_gene: TRBJ2-5
len: 13

CDR3aa: CASGILGRNNEQFF
v_gene: TRBV6-1
abundance: .
j_gene: TRBJ2-1
len: 14

CDR3aa: CASSSFQGYTF
v_gene: TRBV12-3/TRBV12-4
abundance: few
j_gene: TRBJ1-2
len: 11

CDR3aa: CASSQQSGREETQYF
v_gene: TRBV19
abundance: few
j_gene: TRBJ2-5
len: 15

CDR3aa: CAISDPGPGNNQPQHF
v_gene: TRBV10-3
abundance: .
j_gene: TRBJ1-5
len: 16

CDR3aa: CASSEPADAFF
v_gene: TRBV2
abundance: .
j_gene: TRBJ1-1
len: 11

CDR3aa: CASSAGVQETQYF
v_gene: TRBV7-3
abundance: .
j_gene: TRBJ2-5
len: 13

CDR3aa: CASSPHGTPSSYEQYF
v_gene: TRBV12-3/TRBV12-4
abundance: many
j_gene: TRBJ2-7
len: 16

CDR3aa: CASAGSSWGRGAEAFF
v_gene: TRBV6-6
abundance: .
j_gene: TRBJ1-1
len: 16

CDR3aa: CASSSGDNQPQHF
v_gene: TRBV6-2/TRBV6-3
abundance: .
j_gene: TRBJ1-5
len: 13

CDR3aa: CASSIRQGNIQYF
v_gene: TRBV19
abundance: .
j_gene: TRBJ2-4
len: 13

CDR3aa: CASSKAGTGISGELFF
v_gene: TRBV7-3
abundance: .
j_gene: TRBJ2-2
len: 16

CDR3aa: CSASVSGTGMGEAF
v_gene: TRBV20-1
abundance: .
j_gene: TRBJ1-2
len: 14

CDR3aa: CATQSVGAKNIQYF
v_gene: TRBV27
abundance: few
j_gene: TRBJ2-4
len: 14

CDR3aa: CASSPFAGAANTEAFF
v_gene: TRBV7-8
abundance: .
j_gene: TRBJ1-1
len: 16

CDR3aa: CASSLFAAKAYEQYF
v_gene: TRBV27
abundance: many
j_gene: TRBJ2-7
len: 15

CDR3aa: CSVEGALAGGPHEQYF
v_gene: TRBV29-1
abundance: few
j_gene: TRBJ2-7
len: 16

CDR3aa: CASKPSGRADTQYF
v_gene: TRBV28
abundance: few
j_gene: TRBJ2-3
len: 14

CDR3aa: CASSVGGGRGDNEQFF
v_gene: TRBV6-4
abundance: few
j_gene: TRBJ2-1
len: 16

CDR3aa: CASSFPGSSYGYTF
v_gene: TRBV19
abundance: few
j_gene: TRBJ1-2
len: 14

CDR3aa: CASSLPPGQGSYEQYF
v_gene: TRBV28
abundance: .
j_gene: TRBJ2-7
len: 16

CDR3aa: CASSYDGTAMETQYF
v_gene: TRBV6-5
abundance: many
j_gene: TRBJ2-5
len: 15

CDR3aa: CASSLNRVSTEAFF
v_gene: TRBV28
abundance: few
j_gene: TRBJ1-1
len: 14

CDR3aa: CASSDSTSGSEQFF
v_gene: TRBV6-4
abundance: .
j_gene: TRBJ2-1
len: 14

CDR3aa: CASKRDVRLNYGYTF
v_gene: TRBV10-3
abundance: many
j_gene: TRBJ1-2
len: 15

CDR3aa: CAISFGSLSGANVLTF
v_gene: TRBV10-3
abundance: few
j_gene: TRBJ2-6
len: 16

CDR3aa: CASSLEGFWHGYTF
v_gene: TRBV7-2
abundance: many
j_gene: TRBJ1-2
len: 14

CDR3aa: CASSNRQGGYTF
v_gene: TRBV28
abundance: many
j_gene: TRBJ1-2
len: 12

CDR3aa: CASSLEMARRNTEAFF
v_gene: TRBV11-2
abundance: .
j_gene: TRBJ1-1
len: 16

CDR3aa: CASSLVGGGKADTQYF
v_gene: TRBV5-1
abundance: .
j_gene: TRBJ2-3
len: 16

CDR3aa: CASAEGPTSGNLRGSDTQYF
v_gene: TRBV7-2
abundance: many
j_gene: TRBJ2-3
len: 20

CDR3aa: CASSLAPTGQNIQYF
v_gene: TRBV7-2
abundance: many
j_gene: TRBJ2-4
len: 15

CDR3aa: CASSLGAAPYGYTF
v_gene: TRBV5-6
abundance: many
j_gene: TRBJ1-2
len: 14

CDR3aa: CASSPPGRNEQFF
v_gene: TRBV18
abundance: few
j_gene: TRBJ2-1
len: 13

CDR3aa: CASSEIGLPQHF
v_gene: TRBV2
abundance: many
j_gene: TRBJ1-5
len: 12

CDR3aa: CASSGSTGDTEAFF
v_gene: TRBV25-1
abundance: few
j_gene: TRBJ1-1
len: 14

CDR3aa: CSVESGAVEVNEQFF
v_gene: TRBV29-1
abundance: .
j_gene: TRBJ2-1
len: 15

CDR3aa: CASSLGWTMGLSPLHF
v_gene: TRBV7-2
abundance: many
j_gene: TRBJ1-6
len: 16

CDR3aa: CASSQEASGELFF
v_gene: TRBV12-3/TRBV12-4
abundance: .
j_gene: TRBJ2-2
len: 13

CDR3aa: CASSLDGLAGTSTDTQYF
v_gene: TRBV5-8
abundance: few
j_gene: TRBJ2-3
len: 18

CDR3aa: CAISESWGPYEQYF
v_gene: TRBV10-3
abundance: .
j_gene: TRBJ2-7
len: 14

CDR3aa: CASSPSAGNEQFF
v_gene: TRBV5-1
abundance: once
j_gene: TRBJ2-1
len: 13

CDR3aa: CASSIGDLSEAFF
v_gene: TRBV5-1
abundance: many
j_gene: TRBJ1-1
len: 13

CDR3aa: CASSPPVQSSGANVLTF
v_gene: TRBV6-6
abundance: many
j_gene: TRBJ2-6
len: 17

CDR3aa: CASSQDLEGNPLAGAYEQYF
v_gene: TRBV4-1
abundance: .
j_gene: TRBJ2-7
len: 20